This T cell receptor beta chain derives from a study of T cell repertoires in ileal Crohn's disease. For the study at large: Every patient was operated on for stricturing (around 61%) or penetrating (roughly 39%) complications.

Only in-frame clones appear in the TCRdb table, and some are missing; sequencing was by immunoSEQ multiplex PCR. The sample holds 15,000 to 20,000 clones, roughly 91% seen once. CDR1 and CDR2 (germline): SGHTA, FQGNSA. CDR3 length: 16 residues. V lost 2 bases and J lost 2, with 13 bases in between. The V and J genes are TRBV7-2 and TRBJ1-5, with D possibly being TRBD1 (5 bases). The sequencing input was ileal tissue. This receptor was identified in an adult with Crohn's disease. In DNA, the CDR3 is TGTGCCAGCAGCTTAACGGGGGACGGGGGCAATCAGCCCCAGCATTTT. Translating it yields CASSLTGDGGNQPQHF.